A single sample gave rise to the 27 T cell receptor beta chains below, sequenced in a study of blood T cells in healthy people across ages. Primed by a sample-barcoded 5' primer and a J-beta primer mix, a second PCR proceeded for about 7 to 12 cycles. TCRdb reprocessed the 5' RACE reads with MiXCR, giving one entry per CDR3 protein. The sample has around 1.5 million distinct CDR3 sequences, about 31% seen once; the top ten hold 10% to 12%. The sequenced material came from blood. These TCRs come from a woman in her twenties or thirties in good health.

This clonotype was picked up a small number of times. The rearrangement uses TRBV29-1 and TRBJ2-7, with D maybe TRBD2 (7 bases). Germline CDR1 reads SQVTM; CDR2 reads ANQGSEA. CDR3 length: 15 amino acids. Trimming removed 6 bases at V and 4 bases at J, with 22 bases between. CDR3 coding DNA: TGCAGCGTGGCCGGGGGTAGGGCGGGGGCTTACGAGCAGTACTTC. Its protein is CSVAGGRAGAYEQYF.

CDR3 region: CASSEARATQYF. CDR3 DNA: TGTGCCAGCAGTGAAGCCAGGGCGACGCAGTATTTT. V and J are TRBV6-1 and TRBJ2-3; D is perhaps TRBD1 (5 bases). V was clipped by 0 bases and J by 9 bases, with 7 bases between them. The CDR3 has 12 residues. Germline V gives CDR1 MNHNS, CDR2 SASEGT.

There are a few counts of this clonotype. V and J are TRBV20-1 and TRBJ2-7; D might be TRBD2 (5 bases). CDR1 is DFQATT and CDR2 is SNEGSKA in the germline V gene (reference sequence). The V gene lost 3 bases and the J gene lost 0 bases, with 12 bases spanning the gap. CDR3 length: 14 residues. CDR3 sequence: CSARKAESSYEQYF. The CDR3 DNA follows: TGCAGTGCTAGGAAAGCGGAAAGCTCCTACGAGCAGTACTTC.

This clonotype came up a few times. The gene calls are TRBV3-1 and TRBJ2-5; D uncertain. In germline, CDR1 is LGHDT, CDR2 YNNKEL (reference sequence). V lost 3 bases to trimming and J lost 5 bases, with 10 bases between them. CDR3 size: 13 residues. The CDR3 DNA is TGTGCCAGCAGCCATTCCAATAGGGAGACCCAGTACTTC. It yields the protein CASSHSNRETQYF.

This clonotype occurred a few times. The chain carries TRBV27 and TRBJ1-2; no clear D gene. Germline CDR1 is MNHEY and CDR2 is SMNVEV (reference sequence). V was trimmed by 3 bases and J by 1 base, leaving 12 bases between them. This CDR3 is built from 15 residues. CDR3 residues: CASSLRPQINYGYTF. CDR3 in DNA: TGTGCCAGCAGTTTGAGGCCTCAGATTAACTATGGCTACACCTTC.

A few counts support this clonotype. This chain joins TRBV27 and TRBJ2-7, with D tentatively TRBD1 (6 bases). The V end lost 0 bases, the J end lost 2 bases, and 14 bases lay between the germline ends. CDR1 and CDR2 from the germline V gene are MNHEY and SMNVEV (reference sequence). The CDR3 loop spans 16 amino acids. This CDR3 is CASSLSKGTKTYEQYF. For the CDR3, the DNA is TGTGCCAGCAGTTTATCGAAAGGGACAAAGACCTACGAGCAGTACTTC.

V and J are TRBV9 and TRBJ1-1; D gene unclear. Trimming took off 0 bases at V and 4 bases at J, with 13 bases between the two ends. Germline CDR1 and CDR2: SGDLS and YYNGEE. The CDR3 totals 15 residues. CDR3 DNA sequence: TGTGCCAGCAGCGTAGTAGGATCCGCTTCCACTGAAGCTTTCTTT. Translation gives CASSVVGSASTEAFF. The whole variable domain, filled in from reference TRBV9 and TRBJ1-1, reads DSGVTQTPKHLITATGQRVTLRCSPRSGDLSVYWYQQSLDQGLQFLIQYYNGEERAKGNILERFSAQQFPDLHSELNLSSLELGDSALYFCASSVVGSASTEAFFGQGTRLTVV.

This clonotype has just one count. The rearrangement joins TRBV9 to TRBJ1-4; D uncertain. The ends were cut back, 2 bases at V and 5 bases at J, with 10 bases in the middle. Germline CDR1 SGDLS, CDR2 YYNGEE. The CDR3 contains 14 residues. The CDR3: CASSVSGPNEKLFF. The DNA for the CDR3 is TGTGCCAGCAGCGTCTCGGGCCCGAATGAAAAACTGTTTTTT.

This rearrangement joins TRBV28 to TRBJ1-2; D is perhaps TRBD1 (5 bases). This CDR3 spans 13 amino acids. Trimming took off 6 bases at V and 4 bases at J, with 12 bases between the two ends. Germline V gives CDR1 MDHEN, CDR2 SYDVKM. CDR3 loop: CASRAAGGYGYTF. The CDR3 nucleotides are TGTGCCAGCAGGGCGGCTGGGGGCTATGGCTACACCTTC.

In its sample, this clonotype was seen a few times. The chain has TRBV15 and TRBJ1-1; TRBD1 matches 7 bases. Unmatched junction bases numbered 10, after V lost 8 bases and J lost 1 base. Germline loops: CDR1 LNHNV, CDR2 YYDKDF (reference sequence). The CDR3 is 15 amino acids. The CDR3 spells CATRRDSLANTEAFF. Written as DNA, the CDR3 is TGTGCCACCCGCCGGGACAGCCTGGCGAACACTGAAGCTTTCTTT. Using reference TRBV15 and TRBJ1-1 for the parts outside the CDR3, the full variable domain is DAMVIQNPRYQVTQFGKPVTLSCSQTLNHNVMYWYQQKSSQAPKLLFHYYDKDFNNEADTPDNFQSRRPNTSFCFLDIRSPGLGDTAMYLCATRRDSLANTEAFFGQGTRLTVV.

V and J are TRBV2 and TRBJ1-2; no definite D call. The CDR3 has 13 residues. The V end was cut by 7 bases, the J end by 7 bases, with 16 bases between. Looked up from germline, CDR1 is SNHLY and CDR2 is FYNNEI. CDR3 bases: TGTGCCAGCAATACTCTCCTCTGGGCTGGCTACACCTTC. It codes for CASNTLLWAGYTF.

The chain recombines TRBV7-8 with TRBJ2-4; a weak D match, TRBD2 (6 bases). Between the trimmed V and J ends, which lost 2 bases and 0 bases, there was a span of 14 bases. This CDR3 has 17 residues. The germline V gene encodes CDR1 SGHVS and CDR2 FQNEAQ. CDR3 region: CASSLRARGLAKNIQYF. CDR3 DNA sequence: TGTGCCAGCAGCTTAAGGGCGCGGGGATTAGCCAAAAACATTCAGTACTTC.

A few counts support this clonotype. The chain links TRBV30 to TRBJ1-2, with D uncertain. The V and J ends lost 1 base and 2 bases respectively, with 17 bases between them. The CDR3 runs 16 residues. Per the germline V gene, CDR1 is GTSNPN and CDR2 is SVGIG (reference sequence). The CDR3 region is CAWSAPLRAQNYGYTF. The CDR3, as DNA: TGTGCCTGGAGTGCCCCGTTAAGGGCCCAGAACTATGGCTACACCTTC. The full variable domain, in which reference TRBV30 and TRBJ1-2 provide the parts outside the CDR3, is SQTIHQWPATLVQPVGSPLSLECTVEGTSNPNLYWYRQAAGRGLQLLFYSVGIGQISSEVPQNLSASRPQDRQFILSSKKLLLSDSGFYLCAWSAPLRAQNYGYTFGSGTRLTVV.

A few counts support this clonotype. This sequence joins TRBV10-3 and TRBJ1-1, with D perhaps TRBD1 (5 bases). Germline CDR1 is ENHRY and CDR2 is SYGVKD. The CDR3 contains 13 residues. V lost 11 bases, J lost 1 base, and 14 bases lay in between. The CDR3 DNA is TGTGCCTTCAAGGGACTGCCGAACACTGAAGCTTTCTTT. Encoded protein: CAFKGLPNTEAFF.

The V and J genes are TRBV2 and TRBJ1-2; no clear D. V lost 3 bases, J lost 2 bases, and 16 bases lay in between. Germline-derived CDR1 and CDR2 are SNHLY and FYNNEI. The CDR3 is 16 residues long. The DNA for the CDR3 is TGTGCCAGCAGTGATTCGGCAGCAAACCAAAACTATGGCTACACCTTC. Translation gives CASSDSAANQNYGYTF. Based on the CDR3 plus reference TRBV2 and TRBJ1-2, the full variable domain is EPEVTQTPSHQVTQMGQEVILRCVPISNHLYFYWYRQILGQKVEFLVSFYNNEISEKSEIFDDQFSVERPDGSNFTLKIRSTKLEDSAMYFCASSDSAANQNYGYTFGSGTRLTVV.

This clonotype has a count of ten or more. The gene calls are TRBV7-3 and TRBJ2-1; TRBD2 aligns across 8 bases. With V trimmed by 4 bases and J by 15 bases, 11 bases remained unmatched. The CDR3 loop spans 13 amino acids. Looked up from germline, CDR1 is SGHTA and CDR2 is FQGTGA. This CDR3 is CASSSAGLAPPFF. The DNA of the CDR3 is TGTGCCAGCAGCTCGGCTGGACTAGCCCCTCCGTTCTTC.

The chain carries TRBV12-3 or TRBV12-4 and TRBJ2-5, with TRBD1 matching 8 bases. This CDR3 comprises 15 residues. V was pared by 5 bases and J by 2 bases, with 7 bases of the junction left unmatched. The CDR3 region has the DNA TGTGCCAGCAGTCCCCGACAGGGGACTCAAGAGACCCAGTACTTC. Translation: CASSPRQGTQETQYF.

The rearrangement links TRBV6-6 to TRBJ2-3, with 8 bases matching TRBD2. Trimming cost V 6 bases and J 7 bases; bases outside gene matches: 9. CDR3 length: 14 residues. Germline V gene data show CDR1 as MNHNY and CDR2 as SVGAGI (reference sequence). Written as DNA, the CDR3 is TGTGCCAGCAGGGTAGCGGGGACCGTAAATACGCAGTATTTT. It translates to CASRVAGTVNTQYF.

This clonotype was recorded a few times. The CDR3 loop reads CASSLSGTAWQETQYF. DNA of the CDR3: TGCGCCAGCAGCTTATCCGGGACAGCCTGGCAAGAGACCCAGTACTTC. The rearrangement uses TRBV5-1 and TRBJ2-5; 7 bases line up with TRBD1. V lost 2 bases, J lost 2 bases, and 9 bases stayed unmatched. This CDR3 is 16 amino acids long. In germline, CDR1 is SGHRS, CDR2 YFSETQ.

CDR3 residues: CASTHVGGRGYTF. Here the CDR3 DNA reads TGTGCCAGCACTCATGTCGGTGGTAGAGGCTACACCTTC. The chain couples TRBV12-3 or TRBV12-4 to TRBJ1-2, with D uncertain. V lost 7 bases and J 8 bases, leaving 17 bases between the germline ends. The CDR3 runs 13 residues.

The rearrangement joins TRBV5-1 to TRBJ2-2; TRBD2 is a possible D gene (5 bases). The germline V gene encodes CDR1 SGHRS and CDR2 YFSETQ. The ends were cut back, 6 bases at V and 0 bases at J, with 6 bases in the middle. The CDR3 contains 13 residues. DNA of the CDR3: TGCGCCAGCAAGAGGGCGAACACCGGGGAGCTGTTTTTT. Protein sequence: CASKRANTGELFF.

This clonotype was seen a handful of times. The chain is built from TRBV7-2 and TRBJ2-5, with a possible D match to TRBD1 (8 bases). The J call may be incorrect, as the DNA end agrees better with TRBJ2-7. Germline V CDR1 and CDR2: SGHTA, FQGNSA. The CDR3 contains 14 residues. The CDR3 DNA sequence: TGTGCCAGCAGCGGGGGGGACAGGCTCTACGAGCAGTACTTC. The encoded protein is CASSGGDRLYEQYF.

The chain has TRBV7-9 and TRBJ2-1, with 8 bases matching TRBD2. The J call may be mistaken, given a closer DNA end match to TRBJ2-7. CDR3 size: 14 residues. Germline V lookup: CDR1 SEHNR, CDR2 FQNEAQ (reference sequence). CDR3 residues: CASSPGLGGLEQYF. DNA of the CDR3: TGTGCCAGCAGCCCGGGACTAGGGGGACTCGAGCAGTACTTC.

This CDR3 is CASSLAPYGDEQFF. The DNA for the CDR3 is TGTGCCAGCAGCTTAGCCCCATATGGCGATGAGCAGTTCTTC. The J gene is TRBJ2-1, the V gene TRBV7-6, with D unresolved. V was trimmed by 0 bases and J by 8 bases, leaving 11 bases between them. Per germline, CDR1 SGHVS and CDR2 FNYEAQ. CDR3 length equals 14 residues.

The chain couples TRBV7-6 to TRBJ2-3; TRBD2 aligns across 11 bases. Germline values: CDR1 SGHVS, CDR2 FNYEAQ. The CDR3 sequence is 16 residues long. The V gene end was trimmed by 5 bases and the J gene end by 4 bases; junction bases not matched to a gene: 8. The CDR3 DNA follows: TGTGCCAGCAGCCGTCTACTAGCGGGGGTTGCAGATACGCAGTATTTT. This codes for CASSRLLAGVADTQYF. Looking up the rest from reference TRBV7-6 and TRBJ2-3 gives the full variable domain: GAGVSQSPRYKVTKRGQDVALRCDPISGHVSLYWYRQALGQGPEFLTYFNYEAQQDKSGLPNDRFSAERPEGSISTLTIQRTEQRDSAMYRCASSRLLAGVADTQYFGPGTRLTVL.

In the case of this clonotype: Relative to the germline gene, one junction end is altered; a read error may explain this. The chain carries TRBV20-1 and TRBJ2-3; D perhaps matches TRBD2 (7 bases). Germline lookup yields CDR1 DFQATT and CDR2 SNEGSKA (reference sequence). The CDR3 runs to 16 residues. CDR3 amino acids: CSATPAGAPSTDTQYF. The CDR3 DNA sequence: TGCAGTGCCACCCCCGCGGGGGCGCCTAGCACGGATACGCAGTATTTT.

The CDR3 DNA reads TGTGCCAGCAGCACTACGACTAGCGGGACCTACGAGCAGTACTTC. Its translation is CASSTTTSGTYEQYF. The rearrangement links TRBV7-9 to TRBJ2-7; 11 positions agree with TRBD2. The germline CDR1 and CDR2 sequences are SEHNR and FQNEAQ (reference sequence). With V trimmed by 5 bases and J by 2 bases, 5 bases remained unmatched. This CDR3 comprises 15 residues.